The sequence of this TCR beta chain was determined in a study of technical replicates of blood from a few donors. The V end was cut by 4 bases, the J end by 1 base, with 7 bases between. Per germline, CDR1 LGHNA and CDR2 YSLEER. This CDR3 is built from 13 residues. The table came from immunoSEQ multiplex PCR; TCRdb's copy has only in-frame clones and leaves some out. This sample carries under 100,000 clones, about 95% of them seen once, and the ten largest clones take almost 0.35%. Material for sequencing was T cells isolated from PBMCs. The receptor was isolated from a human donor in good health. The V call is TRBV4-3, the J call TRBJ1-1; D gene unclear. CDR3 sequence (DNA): TGCGCCAGCAGCCGTGCGGGGAACACTGAAGCTTTCTTT. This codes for CASSRAGNTEAFF.